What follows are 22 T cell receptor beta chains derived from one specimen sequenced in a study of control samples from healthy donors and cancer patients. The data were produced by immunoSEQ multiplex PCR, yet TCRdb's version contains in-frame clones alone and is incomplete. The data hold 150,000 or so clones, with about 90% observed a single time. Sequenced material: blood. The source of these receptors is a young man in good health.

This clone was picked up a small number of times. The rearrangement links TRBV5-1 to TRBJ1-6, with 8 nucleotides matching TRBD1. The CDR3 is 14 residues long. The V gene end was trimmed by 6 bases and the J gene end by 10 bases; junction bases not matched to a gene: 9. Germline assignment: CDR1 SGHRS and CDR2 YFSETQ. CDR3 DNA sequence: TGCGCCAGCAAACCCGGGACAGGTGGGTCACCCCTCCACTTT. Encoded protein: CASKPGTGGSPLHF. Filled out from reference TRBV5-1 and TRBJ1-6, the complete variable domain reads KAGVTQTPRYLIKTRGQQVTLSCSPISGHRSVSWYQQTPGQGLQFLFEYFSETQRNKGNFPGRFSGRQFSNSRSEMNVSTLELGDSALYLCASKPGTGGSPLHFGNGTRLTVT.

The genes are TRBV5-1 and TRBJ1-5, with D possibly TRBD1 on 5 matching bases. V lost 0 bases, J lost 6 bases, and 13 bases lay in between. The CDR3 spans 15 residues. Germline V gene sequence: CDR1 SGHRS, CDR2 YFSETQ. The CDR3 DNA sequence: TGCGCCAGCAGCTTGGACAGGTCGCCGACTCAGCCCCAGCATTTT. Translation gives CASSLDRSPTQPQHF. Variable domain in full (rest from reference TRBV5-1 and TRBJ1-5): KAGVTQTPRYLIKTRGQQVTLSCSPISGHRSVSWYQQTPGQGLQFLFEYFSETQRNKGNFPGRFSGRQFSNSRSEMNVSTLELGDSALYLCASSLDRSPTQPQHFGDGTRLSIL.

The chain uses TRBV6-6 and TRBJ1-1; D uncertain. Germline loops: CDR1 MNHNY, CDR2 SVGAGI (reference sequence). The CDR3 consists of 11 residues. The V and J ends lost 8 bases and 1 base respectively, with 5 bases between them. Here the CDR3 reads CASGTNTEAFF. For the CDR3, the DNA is TGTGCCAGCGGTACGAACACTGAAGCTTTCTTT.

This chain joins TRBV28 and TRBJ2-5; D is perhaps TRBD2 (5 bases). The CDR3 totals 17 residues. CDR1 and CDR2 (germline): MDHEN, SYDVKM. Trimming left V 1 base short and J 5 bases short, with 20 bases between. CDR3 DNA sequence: TGTGCCAGCAGTTTATCAGCAGGACTGGGGTCGTGGGAGACCCAGTACTTC. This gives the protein CASSLSAGLGSWETQYF. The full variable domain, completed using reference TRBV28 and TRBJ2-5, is DVKVTQSSRYLVKRTGEKVFLECVQDMDHENMFWYRQDPGLGLRLIYFSYDVKMKEKGDIPEGYSVSREKKERFSLILESASTNQTSMYLCASSLSAGLGSWETQYFGPGTRLLVL.

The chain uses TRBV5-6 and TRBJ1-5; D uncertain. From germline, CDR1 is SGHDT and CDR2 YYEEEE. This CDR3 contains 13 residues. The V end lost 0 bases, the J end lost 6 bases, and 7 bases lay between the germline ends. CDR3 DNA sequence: TGTGCCAGCAGCTTGGCCACGGGTCAGCCCCAGCATTTT. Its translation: CASSLATGQPQHF.

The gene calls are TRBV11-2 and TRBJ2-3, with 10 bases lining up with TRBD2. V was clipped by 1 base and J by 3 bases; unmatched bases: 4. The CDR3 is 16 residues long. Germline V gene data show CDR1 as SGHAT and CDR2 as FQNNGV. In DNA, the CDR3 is TGTGCCAGCAGCTTAGCGACTAGCGGGTCAACAGATACGCAGTATTTT. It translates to CASSLATSGSTDTQYF.

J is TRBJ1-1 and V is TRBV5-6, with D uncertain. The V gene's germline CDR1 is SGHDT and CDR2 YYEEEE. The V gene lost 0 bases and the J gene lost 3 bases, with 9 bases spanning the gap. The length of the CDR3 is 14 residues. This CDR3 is CASSLAPGYTEAFF. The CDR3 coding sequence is TGTGCCAGCAGCTTGGCCCCAGGCTACACTGAAGCTTTCTTT.

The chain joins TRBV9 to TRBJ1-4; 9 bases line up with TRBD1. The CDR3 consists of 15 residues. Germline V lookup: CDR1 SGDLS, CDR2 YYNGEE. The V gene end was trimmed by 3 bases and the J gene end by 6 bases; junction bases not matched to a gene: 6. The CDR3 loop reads CASSDPGQGHEKLFF. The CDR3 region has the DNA TGTGCCAGCAGCGACCCGGGACAGGGACATGAAAAACTGTTTTTT.

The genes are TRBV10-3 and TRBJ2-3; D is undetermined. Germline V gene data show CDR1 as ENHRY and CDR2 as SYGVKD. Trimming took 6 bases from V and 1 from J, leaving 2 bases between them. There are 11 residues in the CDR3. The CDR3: CAIRGTDTQYF. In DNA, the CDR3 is TGTGCCATCAGAGGCACAGATACGCAGTATTTT.

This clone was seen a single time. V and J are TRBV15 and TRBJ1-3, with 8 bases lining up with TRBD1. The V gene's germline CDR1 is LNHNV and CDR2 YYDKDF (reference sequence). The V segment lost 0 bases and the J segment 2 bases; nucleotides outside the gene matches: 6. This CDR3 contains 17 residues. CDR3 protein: CATSRDPGGSAGNTIYF. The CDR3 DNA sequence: TGTGCCACCAGCAGAGATCCAGGGGGCTCAGCTGGAAACACCATATATTTT.

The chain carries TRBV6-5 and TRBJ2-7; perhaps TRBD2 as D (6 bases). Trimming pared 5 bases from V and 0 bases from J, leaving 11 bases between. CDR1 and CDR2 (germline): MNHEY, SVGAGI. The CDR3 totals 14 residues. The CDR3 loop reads CASSPGLSSYEQYF. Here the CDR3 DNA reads TGTGCCAGCAGTCCGGGACTTAGCTCCTACGAGCAGTACTTC.

CDR3 DNA sequence: TGTGCCAGCAGGGGAGACTCGGGCGGCACCGGGGAGCTGTTTTTT. Residues: CASRGDSGGTGELFF. This sequence joins TRBV2 and TRBJ2-2; D might be TRBD2 (5 bases). The length of the CDR3 is 15 residues. V was trimmed by 6 bases and J by 4 bases, leaving 15 bases between them. The germline CDR1 and CDR2 sequences are SNHLY and FYNNEI.

CDR3 coding DNA: TGTGCCAGCAGTTTGGGGGGCTCCCGTCAGCCCCAGCATTTT. It is translated as CASSLGGSRQPQHF. The chain couples TRBV27 to TRBJ1-5; possible D gene TRBD1, 6 bases. The CDR3 is 14 residues long. V was clipped by 3 bases and J by 6 bases, with 12 bases between them. Germline-derived CDR1 and CDR2 are MNHEY and SMNVEV (reference sequence).

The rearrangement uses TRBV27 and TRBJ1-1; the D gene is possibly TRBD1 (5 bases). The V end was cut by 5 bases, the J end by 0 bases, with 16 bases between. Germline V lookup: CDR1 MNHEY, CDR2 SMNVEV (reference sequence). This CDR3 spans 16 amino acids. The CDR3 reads CASSRFREKMNTEAFF. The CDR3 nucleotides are TGTGCCAGCAGTAGATTCAGGGAGAAGATGAACACTGAAGCTTTCTTT.

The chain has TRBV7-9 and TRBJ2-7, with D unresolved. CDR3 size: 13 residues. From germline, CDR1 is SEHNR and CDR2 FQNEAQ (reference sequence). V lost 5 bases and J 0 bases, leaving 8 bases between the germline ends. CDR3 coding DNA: TGTGCCAGCAGCGGCCAATCCTCCTACGAGCAGTACTTC. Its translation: CASSGQSSYEQYF.

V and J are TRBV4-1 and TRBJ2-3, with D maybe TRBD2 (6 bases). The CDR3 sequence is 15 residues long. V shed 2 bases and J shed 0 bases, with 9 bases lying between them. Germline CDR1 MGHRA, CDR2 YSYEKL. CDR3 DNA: TGCGCCAGCAGCCAATTCGGGACTAGCACAGATACGCAGTATTTT. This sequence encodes CASSQFGTSTDTQYF.

CDR3 sequence reads: CSARTSGSTYEQYF. The CDR3 DNA reads as TGCAGCGCCAGGACTAGCGGATCAACCTACGAGCAGTACTTC. The V and J genes are TRBV29-1 and TRBJ2-7; TRBD2 agrees at 10 bases. V shed 7 bases, J shed 2 bases, and the junction held 8 bases outside the gene matches. CDR3 length: 14 residues. Per the germline V gene, CDR1 is SQVTM and CDR2 is ANQGSEA.

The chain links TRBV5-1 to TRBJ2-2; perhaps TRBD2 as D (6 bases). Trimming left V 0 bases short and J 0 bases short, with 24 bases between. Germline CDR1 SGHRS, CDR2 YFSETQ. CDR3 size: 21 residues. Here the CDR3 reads CASSLDATLAHSGANTGELFF. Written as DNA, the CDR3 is TGCGCCAGCAGCTTGGACGCTACACTAGCTCACTCTGGGGCGAACACCGGGGAGCTGTTTTTT.

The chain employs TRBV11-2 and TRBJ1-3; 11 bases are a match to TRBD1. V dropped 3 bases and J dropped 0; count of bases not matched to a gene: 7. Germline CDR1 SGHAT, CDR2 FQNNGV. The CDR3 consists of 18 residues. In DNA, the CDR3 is TGTGCCAGCAGCTTCCGGGACAGGGGGGTCGTCTCTGGAAACACCATATATTTT. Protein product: CASSFRDRGVVSGNTIYF.

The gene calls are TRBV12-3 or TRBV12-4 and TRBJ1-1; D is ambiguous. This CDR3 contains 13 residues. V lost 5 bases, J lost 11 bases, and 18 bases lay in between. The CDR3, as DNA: TGTGCCAGCAGTCCACGGGTCGCCCAAGGGGCTTTCTTT. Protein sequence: CASSPRVAQGAFF.

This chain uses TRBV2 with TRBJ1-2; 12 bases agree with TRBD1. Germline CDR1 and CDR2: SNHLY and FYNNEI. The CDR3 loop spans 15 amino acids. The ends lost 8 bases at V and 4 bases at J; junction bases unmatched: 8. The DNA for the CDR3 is TGTGCCAGCCGGACCGGGACAGGGGGCGTCTATGGCTACACCTTC. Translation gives CASRTGTGGVYGYTF.

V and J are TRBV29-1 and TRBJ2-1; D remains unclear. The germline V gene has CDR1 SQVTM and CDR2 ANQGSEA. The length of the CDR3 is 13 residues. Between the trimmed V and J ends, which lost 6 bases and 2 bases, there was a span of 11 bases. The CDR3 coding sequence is TGCAGCGTCCGACTTGATACCTACAATGAGCAGTTCTTC. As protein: CSVRLDTYNEQFF.